This passage covers 10 T cell receptor beta chains from one sample sequenced in a study of tumor-infiltrating lymphocytes in primary liver carcinoma. Alongside blood RNA obtained from unsorted whole blood, germline DNA was also extracted. Using a constant-region primer together with ProtoScript II reverse transcriptase, TCR beta cDNA was made from around 500 ng of total RNA. Libraries for TCR beta were built through three nested multiplex PCR rounds, which together made up a slightly modified ARM-PCR procedure. For around 9 cycles apiece, the opening two PCR rounds ran with TRBV1-TRBV30 forward primers and a C-beta reverse primer. TCRdb reprocessed the multiplex PCR reads with MiXCR, giving one entry per CDR3 protein. This sample has 250,000 to 400,000 distinct CDR3 sequences, with approximately 60% found just once. The sequenced sample consisted of peripheral blood. The receptor source for this set is a man aged 35-49 years with primary liver carcinoma and hepatitis B virus infection.

This clonotype was counted between two and nine times. The junction departs from the called germline gene at one end, perhaps through a read error. The rearrangement uses TRBV5-6 and TRBJ1-2; unclear D gene. The germline V gene encodes CDR1 SGHDT and CDR2 YYEEEE. This CDR3 has 16 amino acids. Here the CDR3 reads CTSSLSSLSANYGYTF. CDR3 bases: TGTACCAGCAGCTTGAGTTCGCTCTCGGCTAACTATGGCTACACCTTC.

In regard to this clonotype: One end of the junction fails to match germline, which may point to a read error. The J gene is TRBJ2-6, the V gene TRBV28; tentatively, D is TRBD1 (6 bases). The CDR3 contains 14 residues. The germline V gene has CDR1 MDHEN and CDR2 SYDVKM. The CDR3 DNA is TGTGCCTGCTCCAGGGGCTCTGAGGCCAACGTCCTGACTTTC. Translation: CACSRGSEANVLTF.

A note on this clonotype: This may be a read error: a much more frequent sequence differs by one nucleotide. V is TRBV4-1 and J is TRBJ2-5, with TRBD2 matching 8 bases. The CDR3 is 17 amino acids. Germline CDR1 is MGHRA and CDR2 is YSYEKL. The CDR3 loop is CASNQVLSGRYQETQYF. The CDR3 coding sequence is TGCGCCAGCAACCAAGTGTTAAGCGGGAGATACCAAGAGACCCAGTACTTC.

At least ten counts were recorded for this clonotype. The chain combines TRBV14 with TRBJ1-1; D is ambiguous. V was trimmed by 4 bases and J by 6 bases, leaving 15 bases between them. From germline, CDR1 is SGHDN and CDR2 FVKESK. The CDR3 contains 14 residues. CDR3 nucleotides: TGTGCCAGCAGCCGCTTACACCCTGGTCCTGAAGCTTTCTTT. It encodes CASSRLHPGPEAFF.

This chain connects TRBV5-1 to TRBJ2-6, with a weak D call TRBD1 (5 bases). Looked up from germline, CDR1 is SGHRS and CDR2 is YFSETQ. This CDR3 is 19 amino acids long. The germline V and J ends were trimmed by 4 bases and 1 base, with 21 bases remaining between them. The CDR3 DNA is TGCGCCAGCAGCCGCCTCCGTGACAGAGTTCTTTCTGGGGCCAACGTCCTGACTTTC. Translation: CASSRLRDRVLSGANVLTF.

Note on this clonotype: A much bigger clone sits one base away, suggesting this may be a read error. V is TRBV12-3 or TRBV12-4 and J is TRBJ2-3, with TRBD2 identical over 11 bases. CDR3 length equals 15 residues. Losses at the gene ends were 10 bases for V and 2 bases for J; bases not matched to a gene: 8. The CDR3 loop reads CANSPLAGDTDTQYF. CDR3 in DNA: TGTGCCAACAGCCCACTAGCGGGGGACACAGATACGCAGTATTTT.

This clonotype was counted a single time. CDR3 nucleotide sequence: TGCGCCAGCAGCCCAGAGGGGCGGGAGGGTAGTGTGCAGTTCTTC. This encodes CASSPEGREGSVQFF. The chain employs TRBV4-1 and TRBJ2-1; 9 bases are a match to TRBD2. Germline assignment: CDR1 MGHRA and CDR2 YSYEKL. The CDR3 length is 15 residues. The V and J ends lost 4 bases and 12 bases, in that order; junction bases with no gene match: 13.

This clonotype was detected ten times or more. The V gene is TRBV6-5, the J gene TRBJ2-7; 14 bases are shared with TRBD2. V gave up 5 bases and J gave up 5 bases; unmatched junction bases: 11. The CDR3 length is 17 residues. Germline V gene lookup returns CDR1 MNHEY and CDR2 SVGAGI. CDR3: CASSGTSGRRKTHEQYF. The DNA for the CDR3 is TGTGCCAGCAGTGGGACTAGCGGGAGAAGGAAGACCCACGAGCAGTACTTC.

In this sample, this clonotype turned up a few times. The V and J genes are TRBV6-1 and TRBJ2-7; 13 bases map to TRBD2. Germline V gives CDR1 MNHNS, CDR2 SASEGT. V was clipped by 4 bases and J by 7 bases; unmatched bases: 22. The CDR3 is made up of 20 amino acids. CDR3 DNA: TGTGCCAGCAGTGGAGCGCACAGTCGACTAGCGGGAGGAAGCCCGGGGGAGCAGTACTTC. Translation gives CASSGAHSRLAGGSPGEQYF.

This clonotype appeared a few times. J is TRBJ1-5 and V is TRBV5-1, with no clear D. V shed 0 bases and J shed 4 bases, with 11 bases lying between them. The CDR3 covers 15 residues. CDR1 is SGHRS and CDR2 is YFSETQ in the germline V gene. The chain's CDR3 is CASSLGGTSNQPQHF. The CDR3 nucleotides are TGCGCCAGCAGCTTGGGTGGCACTTCTAATCAGCCCCAGCATTTT.